This T cell receptor (beta chain) came from a study of metastatic and nonmetastatic thyroid tumors (TCRdb year 2020). A note on the overall study: For patients with malignant and with benign thyroid disease, the researchers compared repertoires between peripheral blood samples and tumor or nodule tissue samples. The study at large found these results: TCR beta diversity was reported as significantly higher in malignant tumors than in benign nodules, in both blood and tumor samples.

Judged by its sample share, this clone qualifies as medium-sized (0.01 to 0.1%). The antigen this receptor binds is unknown. Base qualities were left out, and no much larger clone turns up one base away. The germline V gene supplies CDR1 SGDLS and CDR2 YYNGEE. V is cut back by 0 bases and J by 7 bases, with 6 bases in the junction unmatched. The CDR3 sequence holds 16 residues, the cysteine and phenylalanine included. Just the 48-base CDR3 DNA is kept, in frame starting at base 1. Receptors were amplified or captured by PCR. Sequencer: Illumina HiSeq 4000. High-throughput sequencing was used to profile the TCR beta-chain CDR3 region of each patient. In the original analysis: CDR3 differences across clinicopathological groups were used to build a classifier for discriminating distant-metastatic papillary thyroid cancer patients. The Shannon index was used to assess repertoire diversity, and the Morisita-Horn index was used to assess tumor-blood repertoire similarity. TCRdb cleaned the public reads at Q25 with fastp, built clones with MiXCR and kept in-frame beta chains. What appears here as the V and J calls and clone size reflects TCRdb's work, not the paper's. Within this sample are tens of thousands of clones, with approximately 51% of them counted one time only. The ten largest clones represent less than 25% of the sample.

No patient had received any treatment before thyroid surgery. Using T-cell receptor beta sequencing, the researchers looked back retrospectively at clinical samples from patients, gathered between the early 2010s and the late 2010s. The TCR originated in a male donor with papillary thyroid cancer or a benign thyroid nodule (not recorded which). Some clones in this sample may be carry-over from other donors' samples. The rearrangement combines TRBV9 with TRBJ2-4; 11 bases in the junction line up with TRBD2. Sequencing input: tumor tissue. In nucleotides, the sequence is TGTGCCAGCAGCGTAGATTCTAGCGGGGGGTCGAACATTCAGTACTTC. It translates to CASSVDSSGGSNIQYF.